This entry lists 20 T cell receptor beta chains sequenced from one sample in a study of blood T cell repertoires in COVID-19. Generated by immunoSEQ multiplex PCR, the TCRdb table keeps only in-frame clones and is missing some. The table shows 40,000 to 50,000 clones, with approximately 82% occurring only once. Sequencing was performed on peripheral blood. All receptors come from a woman of 80 years or more with acute or convalescent COVID-19.

V is TRBV12-5 and J is TRBJ1-5; 9 nucleotides agree with TRBD1. The J segment lost 3 bases and the V segment lost 8 bases, leaving 8 bases of the junction unmatched. CDR3 length: 15 residues. Germline loops: CDR1 LGHNT, CDR2 FRNRAP. CDR3: CASRPGTGNNQPQHF. The CDR3 DNA reads TGTGCTAGTCGACCGGGGACAGGGAACAATCAGCCCCAGCATTTT. The variable domain in full, completed from reference TRBV12-5 and TRBJ1-5, reads DARVTQTPRHKVTEMGQEVTMRCQPILGHNTVFWYRQTMMQGLELLAYFRNRAPLDDSGMPKDRFSAEMPDATLATLKIQPSEPRDSAVYFCASRPGTGNNQPQHFGDGTRLSIL.

This clone was observed once. The gene calls are TRBV4-1 and TRBJ1-2; D unresolved. Trimming pared 1 base from V and 7 bases from J, leaving 13 bases between. This CDR3 comprises 14 residues. Germline-derived CDR1 and CDR2 are MGHRA and YSYEKL. The CDR3 sequence is CASSQVSGSGGYTF. CDR3 sequence (DNA): TGCGCCAGCAGCCAAGTTTCGGGGTCCGGTGGCTACACCTTC.

V gene TRBV11-2 combines with J gene TRBJ2-7; 9 nucleotides align to TRBD2. This CDR3 contains 15 residues. The V gene end was trimmed by 1 base and the J gene end by 1 base; junction bases not matched to a gene: 2. The germline V gene encodes CDR1 SGHAT and CDR2 FQNNGV. As DNA, the CDR3 is TGTGCCAGCAGCTTAGGAAGCGGGGGGTCCTACGAGCAGTACTTC. Residues: CASSLGSGGSYEQYF.

The V gene is TRBV18, the J gene TRBJ2-3; 11 bases align to TRBD2. The germline CDR1 and CDR2 sequences are KGHSH and LQKENI. The CDR3 consists of 16 residues. The trim removed 2 bases at V and 6 bases at J, leaving 7 bases unmatched. This CDR3 is CASSPNLAGGSDTQYF. CDR3 DNA sequence: TGTGCCAGCTCACCAAACCTAGCGGGGGGATCGGATACGCAGTATTTT.

The chain links TRBV27 to TRBJ2-1; possible D gene TRBD1, 6 bases. This CDR3 region has 14 residues. Germline lookup yields CDR1 MNHEY and CDR2 SMNVEV (reference sequence). V lost 5 bases and J lost 4, with 12 bases in between. The chain's CDR3 is CASSPPDSYNEQFF. CDR3 DNA sequence: TGTGCCAGCAGTCCCCCGGACAGTTACAATGAGCAGTTCTTC.

This chain links TRBV7-6 with TRBJ1-1; 7 nucleotides line up with TRBD1. This CDR3 comprises 14 residues. Germline-derived CDR1 and CDR2 are SGHVS and FNYEAQ. The V and J ends lost 5 bases and 2 bases, in that order; junction bases with no gene match: 5. In nucleotides, the CDR3 is TGTGCCAGCAGCCTCCGGGACAGCAACACTGAAGCTTTCTTT. It translates to CASSLRDSNTEAFF.

The genes are TRBV7-9 and TRBJ1-2; the D is unclear. This CDR3 comprises 12 residues. Germline assignment: CDR1 SEHNR and CDR2 FQNEAQ (reference sequence). V lost 4 bases, J lost 4 bases, and 7 bases lay in between. Written as DNA, the CDR3 is TGTGCCAGCAGCTCCGGGAGCTATGGCTACACCTTC. It is translated as CASSSGSYGYTF.

The gene calls are TRBV19 and TRBJ1-1, with 7 positions matching TRBD1. The length of the CDR3 is 17 residues. CDR1 is LNHDA, CDR2 SQIVND, per germline (reference sequence). V lost 4 bases and J lost 6; bases outside the gene matches: 17. The CDR3 sequence: CASSTPFGGGAFSEAFF. The CDR3 nucleotides are TGTGCCAGTAGTACTCCCTTCGGAGGGGGCGCATTCTCTGAAGCTTTCTTT. Based on the CDR3 plus reference TRBV19 and TRBJ1-1, the full variable domain is DGGITQSPKYLFRKEGQNVTLSCEQNLNHDAMYWYRQDPGQGLRLIYYSQIVNDFQKGDIAEGYSVSREKKESFPLTVTSAQKNPTAFYLCASSTPFGGGAFSEAFFGQGTRLTVV.

J is TRBJ2-6 and V is TRBV30, with TRBD2 as a possible D gene (5 bases). Germline V gives CDR1 GTSNPN, CDR2 SVGIG (reference sequence). The CDR3 extends over 15 amino acids. Trimming shortened V by 4 bases and J by 3 bases, and 13 bases separated the two germline ends. CDR3 bases: TGTGCCTGGAACTTGGGAGCCTTTGGGGCCAACGTCCTGACTTTC. As protein: CAWNLGAFGANVLTF.

The genes are TRBV19 and TRBJ1-5; D is perhaps TRBD1 (6 bases). Germline CDR1 is LNHDA and CDR2 is SQIVND (reference sequence). The CDR3 extends over 15 amino acids. The V gene lost 1 base and the J gene lost 4 bases, with 11 bases spanning the gap. CDR3 sequence: CASSIAIQGNQPQHF. CDR3 DNA: TGTGCCAGTAGTATAGCCATACAGGGAAATCAGCCCCAGCATTTT. The full variable domain, rest sourced from reference TRBV19 and TRBJ1-5, is DGGITQSPKYLFRKEGQNVTLSCEQNLNHDAMYWYRQDPGQGLRLIYYSQIVNDFQKGDIAEGYSVSREKKESFPLTVTSAQKNPTAFYLCASSIAIQGNQPQHFGDGTRLSIL.

The CDR3, as DNA: TGTGCCAGCAGCTCCCGGGGGGATAGGCAGCCCCAGCATTTT. Protein: CASSSRGDRQPQHF. The chain has TRBV13 and TRBJ1-5; D is possibly TRBD1 (5 bases). The CDR3 extends over 14 amino acids. V was cut by 4 bases and J by 7 bases, with 14 bases left in between. Germline-derived CDR1 and CDR2 are PRHDT and FYEKMQ (reference sequence).

The chain carries TRBV6-7 and TRBJ2-7, with 12 bases aligning to TRBD1. TRBV6-7 is annotated as an ORF whose role is uncertain. CDR3 length: 13 amino acids. After removal of 9 bases from V and 6 bases from J, the junction contained 6 bases not matched to a gene. Written as DNA, the CDR3 is TGTGCCAGATGTGGGACAGGGGGCAGCGAGCAGTACTTC. Amino acid sequence: CARCGTGGSEQYF.

The DNA of the CDR3 is TGTGCCAGCAGCTTAGAGCGGACAGGGCTAGCCAACGTCCTGACTTTC. It codes for CASSLERTGLANVLTF. V and J are TRBV7-6 and TRBJ2-6, with 8 positions matching TRBD1. Germline V gene data show CDR1 as SGHVS and CDR2 as FNYEAQ. V was clipped by 1 base and J by 7 bases; unmatched bases: 6. CDR3 length: 16 residues.

V is TRBV5-1 and J is TRBJ1-5; D uncertain. Trimming stripped 0 bases from V and 3 bases from J, with 7 bases between. CDR3 length: 14 amino acids. Germline values: CDR1 SGHRS, CDR2 YFSETQ. CDR3 region: CASSLGGVNQPQHF. CDR3 nucleotide sequence: TGCGCCAGCAGCTTGGGGGGAGTCAATCAGCCCCAGCATTTT.

The chain couples TRBV10-1 to TRBJ2-1, with 7 positions matching TRBD2. The CDR3 has 15 amino acids. The V and J ends lost 6 bases and 5 bases, in that order; junction bases with no gene match: 10. Germline CDR1 WNHNN, CDR2 SYGVQD (reference sequence). CDR3 DNA sequence: TGCGCCAGCAGGGGGAGGGGTAATCGGAACAATGAGCAGTTCTTC. Translated, it gives CASRGRGNRNNEQFF.

The chain joins TRBV7-2 to TRBJ2-5; the D is unclear. From germline, CDR1 is SGHTA and CDR2 FQGNSA. The CDR3 extends over 13 amino acids. The germline V and J ends were trimmed by 5 bases and 4 bases, with 11 bases remaining between them. CDR3 amino acids: CASSLWPRETQYF. Written as DNA, the CDR3 is TGTGCCAGCAGCCTCTGGCCCAGAGAGACCCAGTACTTC. Full variable domain (outside the CDR3, taken from reference TRBV7-2 and TRBJ2-5): GAGVSQSPSNKVTEKGKDVELRCDPISGHTALYWYRQSLGQGLEFLIYFQGNSAPDKSGLPSDRFSAERTGGSVSTLTIQRTQQEDSAVYLCASSLWPRETQYFGPGTRLLVL.

The chain couples TRBV6-4 to TRBJ1-6, with D tentatively TRBD1 (6 bases). CDR3 length: 16 amino acids. V gave up 5 bases and J gave up 0 bases, with 11 bases separating them. Germline V lookup: CDR1 MRHNA, CDR2 SNTAGT. In nucleotides, the CDR3 is TGTGCCAGCAGTTTCGACAGGAGCTCCTATAATTCACCCCTCCACTTT. Its translation: CASSFDRSSYNSPLHF.

The V and J genes are TRBV30 and TRBJ1-5; the D gene is possibly TRBD1 (6 bases). Germline V gives CDR1 GTSNPN, CDR2 SVGIG (reference sequence). V dropped 4 bases and J dropped 6 bases, with 19 bases sitting between them. The CDR3 totals 15 residues. The DNA for the CDR3 is TGTGCCTGGACCGCCGCCGAGGGCAGGGGTCAGCCCCAGCATTTT. Translation: CAWTAAEGRGQPQHF. Complete variable domain (other parts from reference TRBV30 and TRBJ1-5): SQTIHQWPATLVQPVGSPLSLECTVEGTSNPNLYWYRQAAGRGLQLLFYSVGIGQISSEVPQNLSASRPQDRQFILSSKKLLLSDSGFYLCAWTAAEGRGQPQHFGDGTRLSIL.

The chain employs TRBV7-6 and TRBJ1-3, with TRBD1 identical over 11 bases. Trimming at V came to 4 bases and at J to 2 bases, leaving 7 bases not matched to a gene. The CDR3 has 17 residues. The germline gives CDR1 SGHVS, CDR2 FNYEAQ. CDR3 sequence (DNA): TGTGCCAGCAGCTCTTGGACAGGGGGCACGACTGGAAACACCATATATTTT. Its protein is CASSSWTGGTTGNTIYF.

The rearrangement uses TRBV5-1 and TRBJ2-7; D is perhaps TRBD1 (5 bases). The CDR3 is made up of 14 amino acids. V lost 0 bases, J lost 0 bases, and 7 bases lay in between. Germline CDR1 SGHRS, CDR2 YFSETQ. The DNA of the CDR3 is TGCGCCAGCAGCTTGGAGGGGCTCTCCTACGAGCAGTACTTC. It codes for CASSLEGLSYEQYF.